The 19 T cell receptor beta chains reported below all come from one sample, sequenced in a study of blood T cells in healthy people across ages (dated by TCRdb to the mid-2010s). To prepare the library, 5' RACE was applied. The run used an Illumina HiSeq 2500. The second PCR ran for about 6 to 11 cycles and used a J-beta primer mix along with a sample-barcoded 5' primer. TCRdb itself trimmed the public reads at Q25 with fastp, ran MiXCR and retained productive beta chains. Each record represents a unique CDR3 protein, reported with the most common genes and DNA among its rows. Recorded for this sample are about 1.6 million distinct CDR3 sequences; around 35% of them occurred a single time. Around 11% of the sample is taken by the ten largest. The sequencing sample was made of blood. These receptors came from a woman aged 25 to 39 in good health.

Regarding this clonotype: A clone one base away is much larger, so this may be a read error. The chain is built from TRBV5-1 and TRBJ2-1; 8 bases match TRBD2. This CDR3 is 14 amino acids long. Per germline, CDR1 SGHRS and CDR2 YFSETQ. CDR3 DNA sequence: TGCGCCAGCAGTCACGGGGGGGAATACAATGAGCGGTTCTTC. Protein sequence: CASSHGGEYNERFF.

A few counts support this clonotype. This chain links TRBV7-9 with TRBJ2-1; D may match TRBD1 or TRBD2 (6 bases each). The CDR3 is made up of 16 amino acids. Per the germline V gene, CDR1 is SEHNR and CDR2 is FQNEAQ (reference sequence). Trimming took 1 base from V and 5 from J, leaving 15 bases between them. CDR3 bases: TGTGCCAGCAGCTTAGGGGGGGCCGGGATCCACAATGAGCAGTTCTTC. Translation gives CASSLGGAGIHNEQFF.

This clonotype was seen a handful of times. This chain joins TRBV6-1 and TRBJ2-3, with D maybe TRBD2 (6 bases). Germline V gives CDR1 MNHNS, CDR2 SASEGT. There are 17 residues in the CDR3. The V gene lost 3 bases and the J gene lost 4 bases, with 20 bases spanning the gap. The CDR3 DNA reads as TGTGCCAGCAGTGAGAAACGAGCGGCGGGGCTCTCAGATACGCAGTATTTT. Its protein is CASSEKRAAGLSDTQYF.

The table lists this clonotype with many counts. The chain uses TRBV12-3 or TRBV12-4 and TRBJ2-1; no clear D. V was cut by 1 base and J by 0 bases, with 7 bases left in between. CDR3 length equals 15 residues. The CDR3 DNA follows: TGTGCCAGCAGTTTAGGGATTAGCTCCTACAATGAGCAGTTCTTC. It translates to CASSLGISSYNEQFF.

The table lists this clonotype with a few counts. The V call is TRBV20-1, the J call TRBJ2-1, with TRBD2 identical over 11 bases. With V trimmed by 7 bases and J by 7 bases, 3 bases remained unmatched. Germline loops: CDR1 DFQATT, CDR2 SNEGSKA (reference sequence). This CDR3 comprises 12 residues. The CDR3 nucleotides are TGCAGTGTACTAGCGGGAGCTAATGAGCAGTTCTTC. The encoded protein is CSVLAGANEQFF.

This chain joins TRBV5-1 and TRBJ2-1; the D gene is possibly TRBD1 (6 bases). Trimming left V 9 bases short and J 6 bases short, with 22 bases between. Germline CDR1 is SGHRS and CDR2 is YFSETQ. This CDR3 has 15 residues. The CDR3 loop is CAKTGHGHFINEQFF. The CDR3 nucleotides are TGCGCCAAAACGGGACACGGCCATTTCATCAATGAGCAGTTCTTC.

The chain uses TRBV5-6 and TRBJ2-7; D might be TRBD1 or TRBD2, each matching 5 bases. CDR3 length: 16 amino acids. The germline CDR1 and CDR2 sequences are SGHDT and YYEEEE. Trimming removed 4 bases at V and 3 bases at J, with 20 bases between. For the CDR3, the DNA is TGTGCCAGCAGCCCGGGGACCAGATCAGCTTTCTACGAGCAGTACTTC. Its translation is CASSPGTRSAFYEQYF.

A word on this clonotype: This sequence may be a read error, since a much larger clone differs from it by one base. The chain couples TRBV27 to TRBJ2-4; D unclear. The DNA end favors TRBJ2-7, so the J call may be wrong. Germline V gives CDR1 MNHEY, CDR2 SMNVEV (reference sequence). This CDR3 spans 14 amino acids. The CDR3 DNA reads TGTGTCAGCAGTTTATCGAAAACTCCCTACGAGCAGTACTTC. As protein: CVSSLSKTPYEQYF.

CDR3: CASSEGYSGHYNEQFF. The CDR3 DNA reads TGTGCCAGCAGCGAAGGGTATAGCGGGCACTACAATGAGCAGTTCTTC. The chain employs TRBV3-1 and TRBJ2-1; TRBD2 aligns across 7 bases. Germline values: CDR1 LGHDT, CDR2 YNNKEL (reference sequence). This CDR3 comprises 16 residues. V lost 5 bases and J lost 3; bases outside the gene matches: 10.

With respect to this clonotype: A much larger clone lies one base from this, so it may be a read error. The V gene is TRBV28, the J gene TRBJ1-1; possible D gene TRBD1, 5 bases. CDR3 length equals 14 residues. Per germline, CDR1 MDHEN and CDR2 SYDVKM. Deletions cut 5 bases from V and 6 bases from J, with 16 bases between. As DNA, the CDR3 is TGTGCCAGCAGTCGGGGACGGGGGTTGGCTGAAGCTTTCTTT. Protein product: CASSRGRGLAEAFF.

In DNA, the CDR3 is TGTGCCAGCGAACTAGCCTACGAGCAGTACTTC. Translating gives CASELAYEQYF. This chain links TRBV2 with TRBJ2-7; perhaps TRBD2 as D (5 bases). V lost 8 bases and J lost 2, with 7 bases in between. In germline, CDR1 is SNHLY, CDR2 FYNNEI. This CDR3 is built from 11 residues.

V is TRBV11-2 and J is TRBJ2-3; 7 nucleotides align to TRBD1. This CDR3 is built from 15 residues. Trimming at V came to 5 bases and at J to 0 bases, leaving 5 bases not matched to a gene. Germline-derived CDR1 and CDR2 are SGHAT and FQNNGV. CDR3 nucleotides: TGTGCCAGCAGCCCTGACAGGGTGAGCACAGATACGCAGTATTTT. As protein: CASSPDRVSTDTQYF.

This clonotype was observed a handful of times. The V and J genes are TRBV20-1 and TRBJ2-7; D is possibly TRBD1 (6 bases). Germline V gene lookup returns CDR1 DFQATT and CDR2 SNEGSKA (reference sequence). With 1 base removed from V and 0 bases from J, the gap between germline ends came to 13 bases. This CDR3 is built from 15 residues. The CDR3 sequence is CSARGQGQSSYEQYF. DNA for the CDR3: TGCAGTGCTAGAGGCCAGGGACAAAGCTCCTACGAGCAGTACTTC.

The table lists this clonotype with a few counts. The chain carries TRBV28 and TRBJ2-7, with D perhaps matching TRBD2 (6 bases). The germline gives CDR1 MDHEN, CDR2 SYDVKM. Between the trimmed V and J ends, which lost 6 bases and 2 bases, there was a span of 14 bases. The CDR3 contains 14 residues. The CDR3 here is CASSTPGAPYEQYF. CDR3 in DNA: TGTGCCAGCAGCACGCCGGGAGCCCCCTACGAGCAGTACTTC.

The gene calls are TRBV20-1 and TRBJ2-6; D assignment may be TRBD1 or TRBD2 (6 bases each). Germline CDR1 reads DFQATT; CDR2 reads SNEGSKA (reference sequence). The length of the CDR3 is 17 residues. The ends were cut back, 0 bases at V and 1 base at J, with 13 bases in the middle. DNA for the CDR3: TGCAGTGCTAGAGAAGGGGGGCACCCATCTGGGGCCAACGTCCTGACTTTC. It specifies CSAREGGHPSGANVLTF.

There are a few counts of this clonotype. J is TRBJ2-5 and V is TRBV10-3, with a tentative D call TRBD1 (5 bases). Trimming took 7 bases from V and 1 from J, leaving 10 bases between them. The CDR3 loop spans 13 amino acids. The V gene's germline CDR1 is ENHRY and CDR2 SYGVKD. This chain's CDR3 is CAIKGQGQETQYF. The CDR3 coding sequence is TGTGCCATCAAGGGGCAGGGCCAAGAGACCCAGTACTTC.

This chain links TRBV25-1 with TRBJ1-1; tentatively, D is TRBD1 (5 bases). Germline values: CDR1 MGHDK, CDR2 SYGVNS. Trimming took off 0 bases at V and 4 bases at J, with 21 bases between the two ends. This CDR3 is built from 18 residues. Here the CDR3 reads CASSEYSVSPRDLTEAFF. The CDR3 nucleotides are TGTGCCAGCAGTGAATATTCAGTAAGCCCCAGGGACCTCACTGAAGCTTTCTTT.

This clonotype was found a few times. The rearrangement joins TRBV7-2 to TRBJ1-5, with TRBD1 as a possible D gene (5 bases). Germline V gene lookup returns CDR1 SGHTA and CDR2 FQGNSA. The V and J ends lost 5 bases and 0 bases respectively, with 11 bases between them. This CDR3 has 15 amino acids. The CDR3 reads CASSQGAHSNQPQHF. The CDR3 DNA follows: TGTGCCAGCAGCCAAGGGGCCCATAGCAATCAGCCCCAGCATTTT.

This clonotype was detected a few times. V usage is TRBV5-1 and J usage is TRBJ1-2; D is unresolved. Deletions cut 3 bases from V and 6 bases from J, with 18 bases between. Germline CDR1 and CDR2: SGHRS and YFSETQ. The CDR3 loop spans 15 amino acids. The CDR3 sequence: CASSSGGRARDGYTF. As DNA, the CDR3 is TGCGCCAGCAGCTCGGGCGGCCGGGCCCGGGATGGCTACACCTTC.